The clone carrying this TCR beta chain was counted a few times. What it binds is not known. With V trimmed by 3 bases and J by 8 bases, 12 bases remained unmatched. The germline CDR1 and CDR2 sequences are SNHLY and FYNNEI. The CDR3 consists of 16 residues. The data were taken from a study of cytomegalovirus exposure and HLA in healthy donors. Looking at the study overall: Early release data held 75 million to 90 million unique TCRs from HLA-typed donors. Assignment to the Caucasian-associated ancestry cluster applied to approximately 80% of the approximately 420 genotyped donors.

The study ran its PCR with 60 Vbeta and 13 Jbeta primers. This table comes from immunoSEQ multiplex PCR, and its TCRdb copy is limited to in-frame clones, with some not included. The data contain around 130,000 clones, 77% of them singletons. Notes on the study in general: In vitro assays verified that three CMV-associated chains recognized CMV antigens specifically. Most TCR sequences proved rare, with some public TCRs found in many donors.

Sequencing input: PBMCs. The sequence came from a man aged 18 to 29 in good health and CMV-seropositive. V gene TRBV2 combines with J gene TRBJ1-4, with 7 bases lining up with TRBD1. CDR3 in amino acids: CASSERAGGSYEKLFF. The CDR3 DNA is TGTGCCAGCAGTGAGCGGGCAGGGGGGAGTTACGAAAAACTGTTTTTT.